This passage covers 20 T cell receptor beta chains from one sample sequenced in a study of shared clonotypes between healthy human individuals. Terminally differentiated effector memory CD45RA+ cells were excluded by CCR7 positive selection of CD45RO-negative cells. Generated by immunoSEQ multiplex PCR, the TCRdb table keeps only in-frame clones and is missing some. The sample carries 1.5 million to 2.5 million clones, approximately 95% recorded once. Sequencing was performed on naive CD8+ T cells sorted from blood. These receptors all stem from a young man in good health.

This chain joins TRBV6-5 and TRBJ2-7; 8 bases fit TRBD2. J was trimmed by 3 bases and V by 2 bases; bases with no gene match: 6. In germline, CDR1 is MNHEY, CDR2 SVGAGI. The CDR3 runs to 15 residues. CDR3 protein: CASSYDGGEYYEQYF. The CDR3, as DNA: TGTGCCAGCAGTTACGACGGGGGGGAATACTACGAGCAGTACTTC.

The chain employs TRBV5-4 and TRBJ1-1, with D possibly being TRBD1 (5 bases). The CDR3 runs to 13 residues. Germline CDR1 is SGHNT and CDR2 is YYREEE (reference sequence). V was cut by 5 bases and J by 0 bases, with 8 bases left in between. CDR3 nucleotides: TGTGCCAGCAGACAGACAGTGAACACTGAAGCTTTCTTT. The encoded protein is CASRQTVNTEAFF. Together with reference TRBV5-4 and TRBJ1-1, the CDR3 gives the full variable domain: ETGVTQSPTHLIKTRGQQVTLRCSSQSGHNTVSWYQQALGQGPQFIFQYYREEENGRGNFPPRFSGLQFPNYSSELNVNALELDDSALYLCASRQTVNTEAFFGQGTRLTVV.

The chain has TRBV29-1 and TRBJ2-7; D not certain. There are 13 residues in the CDR3. The V end lost 1 base, the J end lost 6 bases, and 13 bases lay between the germline ends. Germline V gives CDR1 SQVTM, CDR2 ANQGSEA. The CDR3 nucleotides are TGCAGCGTTGAAGTAGACGTGGCCTCCGAGCAGTACTTC. It codes for CSVEVDVASEQYF.

The chain joins TRBV4-3 to TRBJ2-2; D possibly matches TRBD1 or TRBD2 (5 bases each). The CDR3 is 15 amino acids. V dropped 3 bases and J dropped 1 base, with 9 bases sitting between them. CDR1 and CDR2 (germline): LGHNA, YSLEER. CDR3: CASSQIGGNTGELFF. The CDR3 DNA reads TGCGCCAGCAGCCAGATTGGGGGGAACACCGGGGAGCTGTTTTTT.

The V gene is TRBV7-9, the J gene TRBJ2-7; D is ambiguous. The V end was cut by 5 bases, the J end by 2 bases, with 10 bases between. CDR3 length equals 13 residues. Germline V gene data show CDR1 as SEHNR and CDR2 as FQNEAQ (reference sequence). DNA of the CDR3: TGTGCCAGCAGCCAAAAGGCGGCCTACGAGCAGTACTTC. The encoded protein is CASSQKAAYEQYF.

This clone appeared once. The V call is TRBV10-3, the J call TRBJ2-7; no definite D call. CDR1 is ENHRY and CDR2 is SYGVKD in the germline V gene. Trimming removed 0 bases at V and 5 bases at J, with 8 bases between. This CDR3 is 13 amino acids long. The CDR3 spells CAISESVDHEQYF. CDR3 coding DNA: TGTGCCATCAGTGAGTCGGTGGACCACGAGCAGTACTTC.

The chain has TRBV9 and TRBJ2-5; tentative D call: TRBD2 (6 bases). V was shortened by 4 bases and J by 0 bases, with 13 bases between the two germline ends. This CDR3 region has 15 residues. Germline CDR1 and CDR2: SGDLS and YYNGEE. The CDR3 protein is CASSPGTSYQETQYF. CDR3 nucleotides: TGTGCCAGCAGCCCCGGGACTTCGTACCAAGAGACCCAGTACTTC.

The chain uses TRBV5-5 and TRBJ1-1; 8 bases are a match to TRBD1. This CDR3 is built from 14 residues. After removal of 4 bases from V and 8 bases from J, the junction contained 10 bases not matched to a gene. Germline CDR1 reads SGHKS; CDR2 reads YYEKEE (reference sequence). The CDR3 nucleotides are TGTGCCAGCAGCCTAAGCACAGGGGGATGGGAAGCTTTCTTT. Translation: CASSLSTGGWEAFF.

Details on this clone: The sample holds other DNA sequences that translate to the same CDR3. This sequence joins TRBV7-2 and TRBJ2-7, with a weak D call TRBD2 (6 bases). Trimming removed 3 bases from V and 2 bases from J, with 8 bases in between. CDR3 length: 13 residues. Germline lookup yields CDR1 SGHTA and CDR2 FQGNSA. CDR3 DNA sequence: TGTGCCAGCAGCTTGGGGAGGCCCTACGAGCAGTACTTC. This encodes CASSLGRPYEQYF.

The chain carries TRBV7-2 and TRBJ2-7; tentative D call: TRBD1 (6 bases). Germline CDR1 is SGHTA and CDR2 is FQGNSA. The length of the CDR3 is 18 residues. Trimming shortened V by 6 bases and J by 3 bases, and 27 bases separated the two germline ends. This chain's CDR3 is CASRDLLAPDQGIYEQYF. The DNA for the CDR3 is TGTGCCAGCAGAGATTTATTGGCGCCGGACCAGGGGATCTACGAGCAGTACTTC.

This clone was picked up one time. The gene calls are TRBV19 and TRBJ2-7, with TRBD1 as a possible D gene (6 bases). CDR3 length equals 15 residues. The germline V gene has CDR1 LNHDA and CDR2 SQIVND (reference sequence). V lost 3 bases and J 3 bases, leaving 15 bases between the germline ends. The DNA of the CDR3 is TGTGCCAGTAGTATGGAACAGGGAACACTCTACGAGCAGTACTTC. The encoded protein is CASSMEQGTLYEQYF.

The chain recombines TRBV7-9 with TRBJ1-2; TRBD1 aligns across 7 bases. J lost 4 bases, V lost 1 base, and 3 bases had no gene match. CDR1 SEHNR and CDR2 FQNEAQ come from the germline V gene (reference sequence). This CDR3 has 14 amino acids. The CDR3 reads CASSLGGQLYGYTF. The CDR3 bases are TGTGCCAGCAGCTTAGGGGGACAGCTCTATGGCTACACCTTC.

Concerning this clone itself: The same CDR3 is also encoded by other DNA sequences in this sample. This chain connects TRBV27 to TRBJ1-2; D is perhaps TRBD1 (6 bases). Trimming shortened V by 3 bases and J by 2 bases, and 10 bases separated the two germline ends. Germline values: CDR1 MNHEY, CDR2 SMNVEV (reference sequence). This CDR3 is 14 amino acids long. The CDR3 protein is CASSFGGGNYGYTF. The CDR3 bases are TGTGCCAGCAGTTTTGGGGGGGGCAACTATGGCTACACCTTC.

The rearrangement joins TRBV13 to TRBJ2-3; D is possibly TRBD1 (6 bases). Deletions cut 10 bases from V and 0 bases from J, with 14 bases between. Germline V lookup: CDR1 PRHDT, CDR2 FYEKMQ (reference sequence). This CDR3 comprises 14 residues. Here the CDR3 DNA reads TGTGCCACCACCGACAGGACTAGCACAGATACGCAGTATTTT. Its protein is CATTDRTSTDTQYF.

The chain has TRBV28 and TRBJ1-1; D is unclear. This CDR3 contains 11 residues. The V end lost 5 bases, the J end lost 8 bases, and 9 bases lay between the germline ends. Germline V gene data show CDR1 as MDHEN and CDR2 as SYDVKM. CDR3 in DNA: TGTGCCAGCAGTAGGAAGACCGAAGCTTTCTTT. Its protein is CASSRKTEAFF. The complete variable domain, with remaining parts taken from reference TRBV28 and TRBJ1-1, reads DVKVTQSSRYLVKRTGEKVFLECVQDMDHENMFWYRQDPGLGLRLIYFSYDVKMKEKGDIPEGYSVSREKKERFSLILESASTNQTSMYLCASSRKTEAFFGQGTRLTVV.

This clone has a handful of counts. V is TRBV6-6 and J is TRBJ2-1; D perhaps matches TRBD1 (5 bases). V was cut by 5 bases and J by 10 bases, with 12 bases left in between. CDR3 length: 12 amino acids. CDR1 and CDR2 from the germline V gene are MNHNY and SVGAGI (reference sequence). This CDR3 is CASSASSGEQFF. The CDR3 nucleotides are TGTGCCAGCAGTGCCTCCTCAGGGGAGCAGTTCTTC.

This rearrangement joins TRBV19 to TRBJ2-7; TRBD1 might be the D (6 bases). The CDR3 has 15 amino acids. Germline V lookup: CDR1 LNHDA, CDR2 SQIVND (reference sequence). V was clipped by 5 bases and J by 2 bases, with 16 bases between them. The CDR3 sequence: CASSAVDSPTYEQYF. The CDR3 coding sequence is TGTGCCAGTAGTGCCGTGGACAGCCCGACCTACGAGCAGTACTTC. Drawing the rest from reference TRBV19 and TRBJ2-7, the complete variable domain is DGGITQSPKYLFRKEGQNVTLSCEQNLNHDAMYWYRQDPGQGLRLIYYSQIVNDFQKGDIAEGYSVSREKKESFPLTVTSAQKNPTAFYLCASSAVDSPTYEQYFGPGTRLTVT.

This clone came up once. The chain links TRBV11-2 to TRBJ2-7, with 10 nucleotides matching TRBD2. The CDR3 covers 15 residues. Germline V gives CDR1 SGHAT, CDR2 FQNNGV. J gave up 4 bases and V 3 bases, and 6 bases lay outside the gene matches. CDR3 sequence reads: CASSFAASGGYEQYF. The CDR3 coding sequence is TGTGCCAGCAGCTTCGCGGCTAGCGGGGGTTACGAGCAGTACTTC.

V usage is TRBV27 and J usage is TRBJ1-4; 7 bases are a match to TRBD1. Germline V lookup: CDR1 MNHEY, CDR2 SMNVEV (reference sequence). The CDR3 spans 13 residues. J gave up 4 bases and V 7 bases, and 3 bases lay outside the gene matches. The CDR3 here is CASTGGSNEKLFF. CDR3 nucleotide sequence: TGTGCCAGCACAGGGGGAAGTAATGAAAAACTGTTTTTT.

Details on this clone: The sample holds other DNA sequences that translate to the same CDR3. The chain is built from TRBV4-3 and TRBJ2-7, with 8 bases aligning to TRBD2. Losses at the gene ends were 4 bases for V and 3 bases for J; bases not matched to a gene: 2. Looked up from germline, CDR1 is LGHNA and CDR2 is YSLEER. This CDR3 region has 13 residues. CDR3 loop: CASSPRGGYEQYF. As DNA, the CDR3 is TGCGCCAGCAGCCCCCGGGGGGGCTACGAGCAGTACTTC.